This T cell receptor (beta chain) emerged from a study of blood T cell repertoires in COVID-19 (dated by TCRdb to about 2020). For the study in its entirety: Collaborator samples came from the United States, Italy and Spain and covered acute and convalescent phases of COVID-19. The prospective study material was composed of cDNA or gDNA derived from T cells, B-cell-depleted T cells, or PBMCs. The repertoires were released in a freely available public database meant as a resource for research on the immune response to SARS-CoV-2. Subjects who had been exposed to COVID-19, were actively infected with it, or had recovered from it provided the deeply sampled blood TCRbeta repertoires that made up the dataset. Samples came from the ongoing ImmuneRACE study (first 160 participants) plus 1,254 subjects from 6 global collaborators. Where HLA class I and class II types were available, the types were taken from metadata supplied by the sample provider, not from assay-based typing. Sample metadata almost always included a de-identified subject ID, COVID-19 status, age in years and sex.

Comment on this clone: Its antigen remains undetermined. Per-base qualities were not stored, and no clone one base away is much larger.

Enrolling through a virtual design, the prospective study's participants ranged in age from roughly 18 to 89 years and lived across 24 United States geographic areas. In the prospective study, participants were assigned to cohorts based on the clinical history participants reported in a screening survey and a study questionnaire. Exposed participants had been in contact with someone with a PCR-confirmed or clinician-diagnosed COVID-19 case within 2 weeks of study entry. Each participant in the prospective study had whole blood, serum and a nasopharyngeal or oropharyngeal swab collected by mobile phlebotomists. Prospective study participants could optionally give additional blood draws and questionnaires over a roughly two-month period. Before DNA extraction, prospective study blood samples were shipped either frozen or at room temperature. Germline trimming: 0 bases from V, 5 bases from J; junction bases outside gene matches: 10. The germline V gene specifies SGHRS as CDR1 and YFSETQ as CDR2. CDR3 length: 18 amino acids, cysteine to phenylalanine. Only the CDR3 part of the read is kept: 54 bases, read in frame from the first base.

TCRbeta CDR3 regions were amplified from genomic DNA by means of the immunoSEQ Assay, a bias-controlled multiplex PCR. The authors processed their data as follows. Within the assay, amplification of reference gene primers was used to estimate how many nucleated cells each sample contained. To quantify the absolute abundance of each unique TCRbeta CDR3 rearrangement, sequence reads were collapsed and filtered. For each sample, productive Simpson clonality was calculated as the square root of Simpson's diversity index across productive rearrangements. TCRdb took over this immuneACCESS table, retaining in-frame rearrangements with V and J assigned. Such tables are incomplete; in checked studies, under half of the missing clones stem from an unresolved V gene, and the remainder is unexplained. V and J calls plus clone size are reproduced from that table; the DNA served to infer D and trimming. This sample comprises 350,000 to 500,000 clones, about 88% of them detected only once. 1.4% of the sample rests with the top ten.

General findings and caveats noted by the study authors: The quantity of clinical and demographic metadata differed by source and by participant and was supplied without curation.

The V gene is TRBV5-1 and the J gene is TRBJ2-1; the junction holds 11 bases that match TRBD2. Sequencing was carried out using PBMCs or T cells enriched from blood (not recorded which). The TCR originated in a woman between 18 and 29 years old who had been exposed to COVID-19. The DNA is as follows: TGCGCCAGCAGCTTGGGGCTTACTAGCGGGAGTGAACACAATGAGCAGTTCTTC. This encodes CASSLGLTSGSEHNEQFF.